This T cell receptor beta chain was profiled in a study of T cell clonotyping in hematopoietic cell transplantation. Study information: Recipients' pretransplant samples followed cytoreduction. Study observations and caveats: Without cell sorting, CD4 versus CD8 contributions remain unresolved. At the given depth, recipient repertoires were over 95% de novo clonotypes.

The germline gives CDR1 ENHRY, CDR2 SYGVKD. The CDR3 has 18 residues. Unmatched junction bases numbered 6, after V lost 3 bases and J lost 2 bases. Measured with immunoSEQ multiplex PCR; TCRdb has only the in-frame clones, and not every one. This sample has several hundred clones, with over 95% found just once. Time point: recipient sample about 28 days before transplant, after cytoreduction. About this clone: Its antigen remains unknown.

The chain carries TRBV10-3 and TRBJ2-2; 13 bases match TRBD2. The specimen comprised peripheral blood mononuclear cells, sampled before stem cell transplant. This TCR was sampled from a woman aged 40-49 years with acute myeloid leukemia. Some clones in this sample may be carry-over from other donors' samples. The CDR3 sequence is CAISDPTSGRQNTGELFF. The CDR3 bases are TGTGCCATCAGTGATCCGACTAGCGGGAGGCAAAACACCGGGGAGCTGTTTTTT.